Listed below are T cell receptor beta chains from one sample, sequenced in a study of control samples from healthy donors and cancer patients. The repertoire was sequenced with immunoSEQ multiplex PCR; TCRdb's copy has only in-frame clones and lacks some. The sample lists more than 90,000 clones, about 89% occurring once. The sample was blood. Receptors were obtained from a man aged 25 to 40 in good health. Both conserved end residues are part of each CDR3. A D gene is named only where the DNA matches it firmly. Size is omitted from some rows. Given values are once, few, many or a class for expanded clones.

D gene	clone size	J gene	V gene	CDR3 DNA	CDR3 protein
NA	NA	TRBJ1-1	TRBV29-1	TGCAGCGTTATGCTGAACACTGAAGCTTTCTTT	CSVMLNTEAFF
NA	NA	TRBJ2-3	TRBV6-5	TGTGCCAGCAGTTCTGTTCTAGGCACAGATACGCAGTATTTT	CASSSVLGTDTQYF
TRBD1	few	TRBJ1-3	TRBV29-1	TGCAGCGTTCGACAGGGAACTGGAAACACCATATATTTT	CSVRQGTGNTIYF
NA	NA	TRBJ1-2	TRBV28	TGTGCCAGCAGCCAGGGTTCTCGCAACTATGGCTACACCTTC	CASSQGSRNYGYTF
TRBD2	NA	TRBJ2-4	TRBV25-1	TGTGCCAGCAGTCCAACTAGCGGGGTAGCCAAAAACATTCAGTACTTC	CASSPTSGVAKNIQYF
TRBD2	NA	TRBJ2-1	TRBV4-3	TGCGCCAGCAGCCAAGGCCTAGCGGGAGGTAATGAGCAGTTCTTC	CASSQGLAGGNEQFF
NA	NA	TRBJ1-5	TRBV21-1	TGTGCCAGCAGCAAAGGCAGGGGCAATCAGCCCCAGCATTTT	CASSKGRGNQPQHF
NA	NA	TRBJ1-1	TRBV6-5	TGTGCCAGCAGCTTCGAGCGGCGGGCTTTCTTT	CASSFERRAFF
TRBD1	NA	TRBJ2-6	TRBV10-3	TGTGCCATCAGGGACCCGGGACAGGGGGCGAAAGGGGCCAACGTCCTGACTTTC	CAIRDPGQGAKGANVLTF
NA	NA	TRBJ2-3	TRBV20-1	TGCAGTGCTAGTCGAGCACAGGCTAGCACAGATACGCAGTATTTT	CSASRAQASTDTQYF
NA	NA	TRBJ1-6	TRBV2	TGTGCCAGCAGTACAGGGCTAGGTTCACCCCTCCACTTT	CASSTGLGSPLHF
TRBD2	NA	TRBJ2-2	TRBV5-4	TGTGCCAGCAGCGGGGGACTAGCGGGAGGAAATCGAGCCGGGGAGCTGTTTTTT	CASSGGLAGGNRAGELFF
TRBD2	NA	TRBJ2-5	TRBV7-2	TGTGCCAGCAGTCCCAGGGGACTAGCTACCGAGACCCAGTACTTC	CASSPRGLATETQYF